This T cell receptor beta chain was profiled in a study of cytomegalovirus exposure and HLA in healthy donors. Study-level results: In vitro experiments confirmed that a few CMV-associated chains were specific for CMV antigens. Sequences of the TCR beta chain were said to predict the HLA-A and HLA-B alleles of most subjects accurately.

Vbeta (60) and Jbeta (13) primers were used in the PCR. The repertoire was sequenced with immunoSEQ multiplex PCR; TCRdb's copy has only in-frame clones and lacks some. The table lists about 130,000 clones, more than 60% of them singletons. These donors, healthy bone marrow donors, were studied. V lost 0 bases to trimming and J lost 2 bases; unmatched junction nucleotides: 2. Per the germline V gene, CDR1 is SGDLS and CDR2 is YYNGEE. The CDR3 runs 16 residues. A remark on this clone: As yet, its antigen is unknown.

This chain uses TRBV9 with TRBJ2-3, with 11 bases fitting TRBD2. The TCR originated in a woman aged 60 to 75 in good health and CMV-seropositive. Sequencing was performed on PBMCs. In DNA, the CDR3 is TGTGCCAGCAGCGTAGCTAGCGGGAGGAACACAGATACGCAGTATTTT. It translates to CASSVASGRNTDTQYF. The whole variable domain, filled in from reference TRBV9 and TRBJ2-3, reads DSGVTQTPKHLITATGQRVTLRCSPRSGDLSVYWYQQSLDQGLQFLIQYYNGEERAKGNILERFSAQQFPDLHSELNLSSLELGDSALYFCASSVASGRNTDTQYFGPGTRLTVL.